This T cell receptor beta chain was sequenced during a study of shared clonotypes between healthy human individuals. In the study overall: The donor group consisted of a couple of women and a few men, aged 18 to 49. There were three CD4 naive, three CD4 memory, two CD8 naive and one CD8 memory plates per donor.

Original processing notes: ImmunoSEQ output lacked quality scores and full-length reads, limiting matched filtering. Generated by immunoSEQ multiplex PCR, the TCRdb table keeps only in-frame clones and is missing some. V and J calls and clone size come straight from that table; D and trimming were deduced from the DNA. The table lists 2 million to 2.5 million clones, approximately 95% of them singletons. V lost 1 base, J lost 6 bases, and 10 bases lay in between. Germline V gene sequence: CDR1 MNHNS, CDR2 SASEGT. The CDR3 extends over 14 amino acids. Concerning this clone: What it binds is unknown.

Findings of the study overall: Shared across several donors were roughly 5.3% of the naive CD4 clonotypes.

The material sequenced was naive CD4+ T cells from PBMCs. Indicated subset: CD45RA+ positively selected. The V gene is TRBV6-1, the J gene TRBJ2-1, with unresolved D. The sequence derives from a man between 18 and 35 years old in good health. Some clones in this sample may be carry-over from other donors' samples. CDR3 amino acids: CASSEGVGGNEQFF. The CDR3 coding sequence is TGTGCCAGCAGTGAAGGGGTCGGCGGCAATGAGCAGTTCTTC.